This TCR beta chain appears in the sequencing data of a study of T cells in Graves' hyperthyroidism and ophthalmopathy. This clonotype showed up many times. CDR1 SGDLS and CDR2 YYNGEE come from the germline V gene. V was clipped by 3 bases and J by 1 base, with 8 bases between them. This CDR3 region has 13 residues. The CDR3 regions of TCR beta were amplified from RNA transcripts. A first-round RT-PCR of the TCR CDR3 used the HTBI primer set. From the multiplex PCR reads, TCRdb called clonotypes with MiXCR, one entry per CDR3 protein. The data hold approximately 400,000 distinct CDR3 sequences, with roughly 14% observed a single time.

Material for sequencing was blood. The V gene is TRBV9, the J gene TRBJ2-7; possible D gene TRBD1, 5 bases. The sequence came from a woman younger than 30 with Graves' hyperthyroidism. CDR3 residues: CASSARQSYEQYF. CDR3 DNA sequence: TGTGCCAGCAGCGCTCGACAGTCCTACGAGCAGTACTTC.